Below, one TCR beta chain is given with its context. This sample was included in a study of blood T cell repertoires in COVID-19. Study context: In each case, the material was cDNA or gDNA derived from T cells, B-cell-depleted T cells, or PBMCs.

CDR3 size: 13 residues. V lost 6 bases to trimming and J lost 4 bases, with 13 bases between them. Profiling relied on immunoSEQ multiplex PCR, and the TCRdb table lists in-frame clones only, not all of them. The sample includes approximately 250,000 clones, 70% to 90% of them seen just once. The sequenced sample was peripheral blood. J is TRBJ2-7 and V is TRBV12-3 or TRBV12-4, with D possibly TRBD2 on 6 matching bases. The clonotype comes from an older woman with COVID-19, enrolled during active disease. CDR3 sequence (DNA): TGTGCCAGCAGGCCCACTAGCCGTTACGAGCAGTACTTC. It yields the protein CASRPTSRYEQYF.